A single sample gave rise to the 25 T cell receptor beta chains below, sequenced in a study of blood T cell repertoires in COVID-19. Profiled with immunoSEQ multiplex PCR; TCRdb holds only in-frame clones, not every one. The sample holds 200,000 to 250,000 clones, around 86% seen once. Sequenced: peripheral blood. These receptors all stem from a man aged 60-69 years who had recovered from COVID-19.

This chain links TRBV7-3 with TRBJ2-5, with D uncertain. V was pared by 0 bases and J by 5 bases, with 7 bases between. Germline V gene lookup returns CDR1 SGHTA and CDR2 FQGTGA. The CDR3 totals 13 residues. CDR3 coding DNA: TGTGCCAGCAGCTTAACGATCGAGGAGACCCAGTACTTC. Residues: CASSLTIEETQYF.

The chain carries TRBV27 and TRBJ2-3; 14 bases line up with TRBD2. The CDR3 totals 16 residues. Germline V gene lookup returns CDR1 MNHEY and CDR2 SMNVEV (reference sequence). J gave up 6 bases and V 3 bases, and 5 bases lay outside the gene matches. The CDR3 sequence: CASSFAGLAGDDTQYF. DNA of the CDR3: TGTGCCAGCAGTTTCGCGGGACTAGCGGGGGATGATACGCAGTATTTT.

This chain connects TRBV6-5 to TRBJ2-3, with TRBD2 identical over 7 bases. The germline gives CDR1 MNHEY, CDR2 SVGAGI. V dropped 6 bases and J dropped 6; count of bases not matched to a gene: 9. This CDR3 contains 14 residues. The CDR3 nucleotides are TGTGCCAGCAGCGAGCGGGACTCGCAGGATACGCAGTATTTT. The encoded protein is CASSERDSQDTQYF.

The chain recombines TRBV12-5 with TRBJ2-7; D perhaps matches TRBD1 (5 bases). V was shortened by 0 bases and J by 2 bases, with 11 bases between the two germline ends. The CDR3 consists of 15 residues. CDR1 LGHNT and CDR2 FRNRAP come from the germline V gene. CDR3 loop: CASGLVLKGAYEQYF. The DNA of the CDR3 is TGTGCTAGTGGTTTGGTACTTAAAGGGGCCTACGAGCAGTACTTC.

The chain combines TRBV2 with TRBJ1-1; the D gene is possibly TRBD1 (5 bases). Per the germline V gene, CDR1 is SNHLY and CDR2 is FYNNEI. Trimming removed 8 bases at V and 2 bases at J, with 12 bases between. The CDR3 consists of 13 residues. CDR3 DNA: TGTGCCAGCCGCTACAGGACCAACACTGAAGCTTTCTTT. Residues: CASRYRTNTEAFF.

This chain joins TRBV28 and TRBJ2-3, with 7 bases matching TRBD2. Germline V lookup: CDR1 MDHEN, CDR2 SYDVKM. CDR3 size: 15 residues. Trimming removed 3 bases from V and 4 bases from J; junction bases left unmatched: 7. For the CDR3, the DNA is TGTGCCAGCAGTTTTGGGGGAGGGCGAGCAGATACGCAGTATTTT. It yields the protein CASSFGGGRADTQYF.

This chain links TRBV7-2 with TRBJ2-3, with no clear D. Germline loops: CDR1 SGHTA, CDR2 FQGNSA. Trimming stripped 2 bases from V and 9 bases from J, with 21 bases between. The CDR3 extends over 16 amino acids. CDR3 DNA sequence: TGTGCCAGCAGCTTATTCTCATCACTTCTCCGTAGAACGCAGTATTTT. It yields the protein CASSLFSSLLRRTQYF.

This sequence joins TRBV6-2 or TRBV6-3 and TRBJ1-2; D possibly corresponds to TRBD1 (6 bases). Between the trimmed V and J ends, which lost 4 bases and 8 bases, there was a span of 11 bases. The CDR3 contains 12 residues. CDR1 MNHEY and CDR2 SVGEGT come from the germline V gene. CDR3 amino acids: CASSSDSGGYTF. Here the CDR3 DNA reads TGTGCCAGCAGTTCGGACAGTGGGGGCTACACCTTC.

This chain uses TRBV27 with TRBJ1-2, with D possibly being TRBD1 (5 bases). Trimming stripped 2 bases from V and 8 bases from J, with 12 bases between. This CDR3 is 13 amino acids long. Per the germline V gene, CDR1 is MNHEY and CDR2 is SMNVEV (reference sequence). The CDR3 reads CASSLRRGGGYTF. As DNA, the CDR3 is TGTGCCAGCAGTTTAAGGAGGGGTGGGGGCTACACCTTC.

The rearrangement links TRBV30 to TRBJ2-3; 8 bases line up with TRBD2. CDR1 and CDR2 from the germline V gene are GTSNPN and SVGIG (reference sequence). The CDR3 covers 14 residues. V was clipped by 6 bases and J by 4 bases; unmatched bases: 9. In DNA form, the CDR3 reads TGTGCCTGCCCTGGGGCGGGAGGCGCAGATACGCAGTATTTT. Protein product: CACPGAGGADTQYF.

The rearrangement joins TRBV28 to TRBJ1-6; D is ambiguous. This CDR3 contains 15 residues. V lost 4 bases and J lost 7, with 14 bases in between. CDR1 and CDR2 (germline): MDHEN, SYDVKM. The CDR3 nucleotides are TGTGCCAGCAGTTCTCAGGTTTCCCTCAATTCACCCCTCCACTTT. Translating it yields CASSSQVSLNSPLHF. Based on the CDR3 plus reference TRBV28 and TRBJ1-6, the full variable domain is DVKVTQSSRYLVKRTGEKVFLECVQDMDHENMFWYRQDPGLGLRLIYFSYDVKMKEKGDIPEGYSVSREKKERFSLILESASTNQTSMYLCASSSQVSLNSPLHFGNGTRLTVT.

This clone was found once. The rearrangement links TRBV7-2 to TRBJ2-7; the match to TRBD2 covers 11 bases. CDR3 length: 16 residues. Trimming took 5 bases from V and 3 from J; bases not matched to a gene: 9. Germline V gene lookup returns CDR1 SGHTA and CDR2 FQGNSA. The CDR3 reads CASSPGTSGFHYEQYF. Written as DNA, the CDR3 is TGTGCCAGCAGCCCCGGGACTAGCGGTTTCCACTACGAGCAGTACTTC.

This sequence joins TRBV7-9 and TRBJ2-7; 9 positions agree with TRBD1. The CDR3 length is 16 residues. Losses at the gene ends were 5 bases for V and 7 bases for J; bases not matched to a gene: 15. Per germline, CDR1 SEHNR and CDR2 FQNEAQ (reference sequence). The CDR3: CASSQEIGDRVREQYF. The CDR3, as DNA: TGTGCCAGCAGCCAAGAGATAGGGGACAGGGTTAGGGAGCAGTACTTC.

CDR3 amino acids: CASSLGDRGGQPQHF. CDR3 nucleotide sequence: TGTGCCAGCAGCTTAGGGGACAGGGGTGGTCAGCCCCAGCATTTT. V is TRBV7-2 and J is TRBJ1-5, with 10 bases that match TRBD1. This CDR3 has 15 residues. From germline, CDR1 is SGHTA and CDR2 FQGNSA. V shed 1 base and J 6 bases; nucleotides not matched to a gene: 3.

The chain has TRBV29-1 and TRBJ2-7; D is uncertain. Deletions cut 7 bases from V and 6 bases from J, with 13 bases between. Germline V gene data show CDR1 as SQVTM and CDR2 as ANQGSEA. The CDR3 extends over 11 amino acids. This CDR3 is CSGGSIVEQYF. For the CDR3, the DNA is TGCAGCGGCGGTTCGATAGTCGAGCAGTACTTC.

The gene calls are TRBV3-1 (or the pseudogene TRBV3-2) and TRBJ1-1, with D maybe TRBD1 (6 bases). V shed 4 bases and J shed 4 bases, with 10 bases lying between them. Per germline, CDR1 LGHDT and CDR2 YNNKEL (reference sequence). This CDR3 region has 13 residues. The CDR3 coding sequence is TGTGCCAGCAGCCCCGGACAGATCACTGAAGCTTTCTTT. Its translation: CASSPGQITEAFF.

This clone was recorded once. The gene calls are TRBV11-2 and TRBJ2-7; 9 nucleotides agree with TRBD2. The CDR3 consists of 14 residues. Trimming at V came to 7 bases and at J to 1 base, leaving 5 bases not matched to a gene. Germline CDR1 and CDR2: SGHAT and FQNNGV. The CDR3 is CASTGSGSSYEQYF. CDR3 sequence (DNA): TGTGCCAGCACCGGTAGCGGGAGTTCCTACGAGCAGTACTTC.

This clone has only one observation. CDR3 DNA: TGTGCCAGCAGCGCCCGCAGATCCGGGAACTTGTTCCAGTACTTC. This translates into CASSARRSGNLFQYF. The chain is built from TRBV7-2 and TRBJ2-7, with a possible D match to TRBD2 (5 bases). Germline CDR1 and CDR2: SGHTA and FQGNSA. The CDR3 has 15 residues. Trimming took 5 bases from V and 10 from J, leaving 24 bases between them.

This clone came up once. This sequence joins TRBV11-2 and TRBJ2-6, with 11 bases that match TRBD1. The ends lost 4 bases at V and 1 base at J; junction bases unmatched: 9. Germline-derived CDR1 and CDR2 are SGHAT and FQNNGV. The CDR3 has 19 amino acids. The CDR3, as DNA: TGTGCCAGCAGCTCGCTGCCGGGACAGGGGGGGTCTGGGGCCAACGTCCTGACTTTC. Residues: CASSSLPGQGGSGANVLTF.

The rearrangement joins TRBV7-6 to TRBJ1-1, with 9 bases fitting TRBD1. Per the germline V gene, CDR1 is SGHVS and CDR2 is FNYEAQ. The V gene end was trimmed by 6 bases and the J gene end by 3 bases; junction bases not matched to a gene: 11. The CDR3 length is 16 residues. CDR3 residues: CASRGTGGALDTEAFF. CDR3 in DNA: TGTGCCAGCAGGGGAACAGGGGGCGCTTTGGACACTGAAGCTTTCTTT.

This chain uses TRBV7-2 with TRBJ2-5, with D tentatively TRBD2 (5 bases). Trimming stripped 6 bases from V and 6 bases from J, with 17 bases between. CDR3 length: 14 residues. CDR1 and CDR2 (germline): SGHTA, FQGNSA. The CDR3 sequence is CASRETFRDKTQYF. The CDR3 DNA reads TGTGCCAGCAGAGAGACTTTTCGGGATAAGACCCAGTACTTC. Complete variable domain (other parts from reference TRBV7-2 and TRBJ2-5): GAGVSQSPSNKVTEKGKDVELRCDPISGHTALYWYRQSLGQGLEFLIYFQGNSAPDKSGLPSDRFSAERTGGSVSTLTIQRTQQEDSAVYLCASRETFRDKTQYFGPGTRLLVL.

CDR3 nucleotide sequence: TGTGCCAGTAGTATATTCGGCGGGGGGCCCTCCCAAGAGACCCAGTACTTC. It translates to CASSIFGGGPSQETQYF. The chain uses TRBV19 and TRBJ2-5, with 8 positions matching TRBD2. The ends lost 2 bases at V and 1 base at J; junction bases unmatched: 9. The CDR3 loop spans 17 amino acids. Germline loops: CDR1 LNHDA, CDR2 SQIVND (reference sequence).

This clone was seen a handful of times. The gene calls are TRBV5-5 and TRBJ1-4; D possibly corresponds to TRBD1 (6 bases). Germline CDR1 SGHKS, CDR2 YYEKEE (reference sequence). V was trimmed by 3 bases and J by 7 bases, leaving 13 bases between them. The CDR3 extends over 14 amino acids. The CDR3 loop is CASSSQQGGEKLFF. DNA of the CDR3: TGTGCCAGCAGCTCACAACAGGGCGGTGAAAAACTGTTTTTT.

This clone was recorded only once. The V gene is TRBV24-1, the J gene TRBJ2-4; maybe TRBD1 (6 bases). The CDR3 is 13 amino acids. V lost 4 bases, J lost 6 bases, and 9 bases lay in between. CDR1 is KGHDR, CDR2 SFDVKD, per germline. The CDR3 region is CATSEAGVNIQYF. The CDR3 bases are TGTGCCACCAGTGAGGCAGGGGTAAACATTCAGTACTTC.

The chain combines TRBV25-1 with TRBJ2-7; D gene unclear. V was pared by 4 bases and J by 2 bases, with 12 bases between. Germline CDR1 is MGHDK and CDR2 is SYGVNS. The CDR3 has 14 amino acids. The CDR3 DNA sequence: TGTGCCAGCAGTGCCCACTCTACCCCCTACGAGCAGTACTTC. Amino acid sequence: CASSAHSTPYEQYF.